The present T cell receptor beta chain was sequenced within a study of T cells in Graves' hyperthyroidism and ophthalmopathy. V was pared by 5 bases and J by 7 bases, with 18 bases between. This CDR3 is 15 amino acids long. Germline CDR1 reads SGHAT; CDR2 reads FQNNGV. RNA transcripts served as the template for amplifying TCR beta CDR3 regions. The study used the HTBI primer set for a first-round RT-PCR of the TCR CDR3. Via MiXCR, TCRdb re-called the multiplex PCR reads, giving one row per CDR3 protein. The sample carries about 690,000 distinct CDR3 sequences, 15% to 20% recorded once. Newly diagnosed hyperthyroidism patients aged 18 to 65 years had disease lasting under 2 months. This clonotype was detected many times.

V is TRBV11-2 and J is TRBJ1-5; possibly TRBD1 for D (5 bases). This clonotype was sampled from a man aged 45-65 years with Graves' hyperthyroidism. Sequencing was carried out using blood. CDR3 sequence (DNA): TGTGCCAGCAGCCCTCGGGCGGGGGGGGGGCAGCCCCAGCATTTT. Its translation: CASSPRAGGGQPQHF.